The T cell receptor beta chain under discussion was sequenced for a study of hypomethylating agent response in myelodysplastic syndrome (dated by TCRdb to 2020 to 2022). Describing the broader study: The hypomethylating agent given was azacitidine in about 70% of the 11 patients and decitabine in 3 of 11 patients. Among the myelodysplastic syndrome patients in the cohort, several were male and 2 were female. On average the patients were about 70 +/- 6 years old, and a diploid cytogenetic profile was seen most often. The most frequent mutation was TET2, found in about 45% of the 11 patients. Six or seven patients responded with complete response or hematologic improvement, and roughly five patients were non-responders. Response was defined as complete response or hematologic improvement, and any patient who met neither criterion was considered a non-responder. Here is what the overall study found, with its caveats: The healthy control donors were not matched in age to the MDS patients, and this mismatch could have affected the comparison between MDS and healthy donors. After hypomethylating agent treatment, no significant change in richness, rarefaction diversity or clonality was seen, either across all patients or within response groups. Whether the shared GLIPH2 clusters possibly recognize novel MDS antigens was not confirmed and still needs to be tested experimentally. Only roughly twelve patients were analyzed, so the study cohort was small. Novel clonotypes were found to emerge more often in responders, whereas more contracted clonotypes were observed in non-responders after treatment.

This clone was picked up one time. It has no known antigen specificity. Nothing much larger sits one base from this clone, and base qualities are not available. Bulk bone marrow was analyzed without sorting T-cell subsets. Immunosequencing of the TCR beta CDR3 regions was performed on bone marrow from about a dozen myelodysplastic syndrome patients before and after hypomethylating agent therapy. For longitudinal repertoire tracking, every patient provided one baseline bone marrow and two to three bone marrows collected at different post-treatment timepoints. Whole bone marrow served as the source for genomic DNA extraction, with DNA quality checked using TapeStation, NanoDrop OneC and PicoGreen assays. Library prep was done by the immunoSEQ multiplex PCR assay. Each sample was run at survey resolution as two replicates of approximately 200 ng apiece, for a total of roughly 400 ng of DNA. Rearranged TCRB sequences in genomic DNA were detected with the hsTCRB kit, which uses multiplex PCR primers directed at V and J genes. To amplify the CDR3 region, the first PCR ran for about 31 cycles with the QIAGEN Multiplex PCR Kit. A second PCR of 7 to 8 cycles attached sample barcodes and Illumina adapters to each replicate. A QuantStudio 6 together with the KAPA library quantification kit was used to quantify the pooled libraries. About 15 pM of pooled libraries were sequenced on an Illumina MiSeq with 156-cycle single-end reads and a 15-cycle index read. Turning to the authors' computational methods: Of fewer than 200,000 unique clonotypes, 1.5% to 2% were flagged by VDJdb annotation as previously reported viral-epitope-specific clonotypes. The immunoSEQ Data Assistant and immunoSEQ Analyzer converted raw reads into normalized, annotated TCRB repertoires. BioAnalyzer and version 0.6.5 of the immunarch R package were the tools used for clonotype analysis. Before richness was estimated, every repertoire was downsampled to the clone count of the smallest repertoire. Clonotypes were classified as expanded, contracted or novel by Fisher's exact tests, with novel defined as zero frequency before treatment. GLIPH2 clustered significantly changed CDR3 beta sequences using simulation_depth=1000 and kmer_min_depth=3, excluding CDR3s shorter than five residues. TCRdb stores this immuneACCESS table with in-frame sequences only. Part of the clones is absent; in the studies checked, under half of the shortfall reflects unresolved V genes, and no reason is known for the rest. The V and J calls and clone size come from that table; D and trimming were worked out from the DNA. The sample table lists over 6,000 clones, 70% to 85% of them with a count of one. 9.5% to 10% of the sample comes from the top ten.

The specimen comprised bone marrow, sampled before or after starting hypomethylating agent treatment for myelodysplastic syndrome (not recorded which). This receptor was taken from a human donor with myelodysplastic syndrome.

The CDR3 here reads CASHPGPQGGGGYTF. The DNA sequence follows: TGCGCCAGCCACCCGGGACCCCAAGGGGGAGGTGGCTACACCTTC. Here the chain combines TRBV5-1 and TRBJ1-2; a tentative D call is TRBD1 (6 bases match). The V and J ends are trimmed by 7 bases and 7 bases, leaving 23 bases between them. According to the germline V gene, CDR1 reads SGHRS and CDR2 reads YFSETQ. The CDR3 numbers 15 residues from cysteine through phenylalanine. The retained sequence is limited to the CDR3, 45 bases, with the frame set at the first base. Extended through the reference TRBV5-1 and TRBJ1-2 proteins, this CDR3 yields the full variable domain: KAGVTQTPRYLIKTRGQQVTLSCSPISGHRSVSWYQQTPGQGLQFLFEYFSETQRNKGNFPGRFSGRQFSNSRSEMNVSTLELGDSALYLCASHPGPQGGGGYTFGSGTRLTVV.